Following are 13 T cell receptor beta chains from one sample sequenced in a study of T cell responses to AZD1222 COVID-19 vaccine. TCRdb's copy holds only in-frame clones and misses some; the assay was immunoSEQ multiplex PCR. The data contain approximately 160,000 clones, around 93% of them singletons. Sequenced material: peripheral blood, taken on day 0 of AZD1222 vaccination. The receptor set was obtained from an adult in good health.

Written as DNA, the CDR3 is TGCGCCAGCGGATCAGGACCGCGGGGGGCGGCGCCCCAGTACTTC. As protein: CASGSGPRGAAPQYF. The chain links TRBV10-1 to TRBJ2-5, with 8 bases identical to TRBD2. The ends lost 8 bases at V and 9 bases at J; junction bases unmatched: 17. CDR1 is WNHNN and CDR2 is SYGVQD in the germline V gene (reference sequence). The CDR3 sequence is 15 residues long.

V and J are TRBV30 and TRBJ2-1, with D tentatively TRBD2 (6 bases). This CDR3 is built from 15 residues. The V gene's germline CDR1 is GTSNPN and CDR2 SVGIG (reference sequence). Trimming pared 2 bases from V and 2 bases from J, leaving 13 bases between. CDR3 DNA: TGTGCCTGGAGTCGGATTAGCGGAGCCTACAATGAGCAGTTCTTC. Protein: CAWSRISGAYNEQFF.

The CDR3 region has the DNA TGTGCCACCAGTGATAGCAGGGGCTACACCGGGGAGCTGTTTTTT. Amino acids: CATSDSRGYTGELFF. The rearrangement uses TRBV24-1 and TRBJ2-2; weak D call: TRBD1 (6 bases). The V gene lost 3 bases and the J gene lost 3 bases, with 10 bases spanning the gap. Per germline, CDR1 KGHDR and CDR2 SFDVKD. The CDR3 covers 15 residues.

This clone was detected only a few times. The CDR3: CASSLDVASGKEEQFF. The CDR3 bases are TGTGCCAGCAGCTTAGATGTCGCTAGCGGGAAGGAAGAGCAGTTCTTC. The genes are TRBV11-2 and TRBJ2-1, with 9 bases identical to TRBD2. Unmatched junction bases numbered 10, after V lost 0 bases and J lost 10 bases. This CDR3 region has 16 residues. CDR1 is SGHAT, CDR2 FQNNGV, per germline.

The CDR3 loop is CASRRDSSYEQYF. DNA of the CDR3: TGCGCCAGCAGACGGGACAGCTCCTACGAGCAGTACTTC. This sequence joins TRBV10-2 and TRBJ2-7; 7 bases match TRBD1. Trimming cost V 6 bases and J 0 bases; bases outside gene matches: 2. In germline, CDR1 is WSHSY, CDR2 SAAADI. The CDR3 extends over 13 amino acids.

CDR3 in DNA: TGTGCCAGCAGCAAGGGGGAGACCCAGTACTTC. Protein: CASSKGETQYF. The rearrangement joins TRBV21-1 to TRBJ2-5. TRBV21-1 is a listed pseudogene. The CDR3 runs 11 residues.

V usage is TRBV28 and J usage is TRBJ1-2; D is unresolved. CDR3 size: 13 residues. Germline-derived CDR1 and CDR2 are MDHEN and SYDVKM. Trimming removed 1 base from V and 5 bases from J, with 8 bases in between. The CDR3 DNA reads TGTGCCAGCAGTTTATCGCGCCATTATGGCTACACCTTC. Translating it yields CASSLSRHYGYTF.

The sample holds a few counts of this clone. The V and J genes are TRBV5-5 and TRBJ1-2; 12 nucleotides align to TRBD1. The J segment lost 4 bases and the V segment lost 4 bases, leaving 8 bases of the junction unmatched. CDR1 and CDR2 from the germline V gene are SGHKS and YYEKEE (reference sequence). The CDR3 has 16 amino acids. CDR3 sequence (DNA): TGTGCCAGCAGCCCCTCGTGGGACAGGGGGCTCTATGGCTACACCTTC. Amino acids: CASSPSWDRGLYGYTF.

This chain links TRBV4-3 with TRBJ2-2; 10 bases match TRBD2. CDR3 size: 17 residues. CDR1 is LGHNA and CDR2 is YSLEER in the germline V gene. Trimming took 3 bases from V and 3 from J; bases not matched to a gene: 7. The CDR3 DNA reads TGCGCCAGCAGCCAGGTAGCGGGAGGATCGTACACCGGGGAGCTGTTTTTT. It codes for CASSQVAGGSYTGELFF.

This chain uses TRBV19 with TRBJ2-3, with TRBD2 matching over 10 bases. The CDR3 is made up of 18 amino acids. With 0 bases clipped from V and 2 bases from J, the junction kept 8 bases outside the gene matches. In germline, CDR1 is LNHDA, CDR2 SQIVND (reference sequence). This CDR3 reads CASSIDASTSGYTDTQYF. CDR3 coding DNA: TGTGCCAGTAGTATAGATGCCTCGACTAGCGGGTACACAGATACGCAGTATTTT.

This chain uses TRBV4-1 with TRBJ2-7; 7 bases line up with TRBD2. Germline V gives CDR1 MGHRA, CDR2 YSYEKL. CDR3 size: 17 residues. J was trimmed by 2 bases and V by 0 bases; bases with no gene match: 10. This CDR3 reads CASSQDRSSGLPYEQYF. In DNA, the CDR3 is TGCGCCAGCAGCCAAGATCGGAGTAGCGGGCTACCCTACGAGCAGTACTTC.

This chain uses TRBV30 with TRBJ1-4; no firm D call. CDR3 size: 19 residues. The V and J ends lost 2 bases and 3 bases respectively, with 25 bases between them. Germline values: CDR1 GTSNPN, CDR2 SVGIG (reference sequence). CDR3 in amino acids: CAWSYDRASRQRSNEKLFF. The DNA of the CDR3 is TGTGCCTGGAGTTACGACCGGGCCTCACGCCAACGTTCTAATGAAAAACTGTTTTTT.

J is TRBJ1-5 and V is TRBV6-5, with D maybe TRBD1 (5 bases). CDR3 length: 14 amino acids. Trimming removed 2 bases from V and 1 base from J, with 6 bases in between. Germline V gene data show CDR1 as MNHEY and CDR2 as SVGAGI. The CDR3 DNA follows: TGTGCCAGCAGTTACGGGGCAAGCAATCAGCCCCAGCATTTT. Its translation is CASSYGASNQPQHF.